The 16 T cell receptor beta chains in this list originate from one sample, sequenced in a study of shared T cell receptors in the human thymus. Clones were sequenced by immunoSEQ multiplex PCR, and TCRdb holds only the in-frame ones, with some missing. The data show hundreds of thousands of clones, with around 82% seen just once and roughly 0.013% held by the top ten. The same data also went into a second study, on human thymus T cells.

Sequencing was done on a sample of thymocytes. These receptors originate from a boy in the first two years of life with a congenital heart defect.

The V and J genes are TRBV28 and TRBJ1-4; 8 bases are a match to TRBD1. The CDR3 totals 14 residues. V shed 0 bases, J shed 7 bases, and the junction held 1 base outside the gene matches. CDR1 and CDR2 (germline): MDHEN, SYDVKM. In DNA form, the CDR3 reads TGTGCCAGCAGTTTATGGGACAGGGTTGAAAAACTGTTTTTT. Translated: CASSLWDRVEKLFF.

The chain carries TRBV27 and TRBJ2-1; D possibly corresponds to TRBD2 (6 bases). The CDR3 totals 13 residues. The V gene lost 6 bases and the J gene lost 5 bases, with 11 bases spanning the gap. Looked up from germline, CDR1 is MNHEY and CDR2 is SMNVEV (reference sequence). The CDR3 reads CASRGLSDNEQFF. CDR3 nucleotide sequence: TGTGCCAGCAGGGGACTGTCCGACAATGAGCAGTTCTTC.

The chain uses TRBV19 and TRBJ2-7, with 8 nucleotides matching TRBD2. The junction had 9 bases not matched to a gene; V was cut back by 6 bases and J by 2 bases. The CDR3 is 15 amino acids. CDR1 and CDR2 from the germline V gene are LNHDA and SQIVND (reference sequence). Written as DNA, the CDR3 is TGTGCCAGTAGACCTAAACACGGGGGGGCCTACGAGCAGTACTTC. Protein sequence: CASRPKHGGAYEQYF.

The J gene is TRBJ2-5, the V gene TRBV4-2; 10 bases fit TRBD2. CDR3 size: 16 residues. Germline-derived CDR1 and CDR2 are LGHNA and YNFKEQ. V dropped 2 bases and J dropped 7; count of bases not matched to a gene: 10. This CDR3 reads CASSQLVAGGRRTQYF. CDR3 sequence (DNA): TGTGCCAGCAGCCAATTGGTAGCGGGGGGAAGGAGGACCCAGTACTTC.

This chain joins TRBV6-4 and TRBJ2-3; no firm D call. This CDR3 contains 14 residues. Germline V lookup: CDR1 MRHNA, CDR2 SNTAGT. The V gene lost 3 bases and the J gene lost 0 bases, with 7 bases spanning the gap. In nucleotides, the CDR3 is TGTGCCAGCAGTGAAGACACGAGCACAGATACGCAGTATTTT. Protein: CASSEDTSTDTQYF.

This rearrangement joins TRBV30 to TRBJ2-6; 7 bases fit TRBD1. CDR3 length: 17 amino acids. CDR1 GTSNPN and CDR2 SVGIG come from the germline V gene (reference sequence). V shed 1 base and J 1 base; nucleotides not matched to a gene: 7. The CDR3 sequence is CAWSGSGQDSGANVLTF. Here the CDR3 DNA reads TGTGCCTGGAGTGGATCTGGACAGGATTCTGGGGCCAACGTCCTGACTTTC. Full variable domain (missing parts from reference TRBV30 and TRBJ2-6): SQTIHQWPATLVQPVGSPLSLECTVEGTSNPNLYWYRQAAGRGLQLLFYSVGIGQISSEVPQNLSASRPQDRQFILSSKKLLLSDSGFYLCAWSGSGQDSGANVLTFGAGSRLTVL.

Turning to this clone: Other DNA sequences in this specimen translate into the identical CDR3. The CDR3 region is CASGQNTGELFF. For the CDR3, the DNA is TGTGCCAGCGGGCAGAACACCGGGGAGCTGTTTTTT. This sequence joins TRBV6-5 and TRBJ2-2; no reliable D call. Deletions cut 8 bases from V and 1 base from J, with 5 bases between. The CDR3 is 12 amino acids. The V gene's germline CDR1 is MNHEY and CDR2 SVGAGI.

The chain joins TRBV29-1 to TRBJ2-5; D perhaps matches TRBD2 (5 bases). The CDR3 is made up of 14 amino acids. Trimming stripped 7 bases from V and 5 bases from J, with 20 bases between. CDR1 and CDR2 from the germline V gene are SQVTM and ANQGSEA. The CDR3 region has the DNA TGCAGCGCCCTCCGGGGTTTGGTGAGGGAGACCCAGTACTTC. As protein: CSALRGLVRETQYF.

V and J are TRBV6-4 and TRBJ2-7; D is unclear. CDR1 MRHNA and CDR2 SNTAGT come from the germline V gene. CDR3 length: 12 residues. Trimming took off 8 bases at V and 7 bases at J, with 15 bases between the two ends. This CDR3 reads CASPMVAREQYF. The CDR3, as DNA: TGTGCCAGCCCTATGGTGGCTAGGGAGCAGTACTTC.

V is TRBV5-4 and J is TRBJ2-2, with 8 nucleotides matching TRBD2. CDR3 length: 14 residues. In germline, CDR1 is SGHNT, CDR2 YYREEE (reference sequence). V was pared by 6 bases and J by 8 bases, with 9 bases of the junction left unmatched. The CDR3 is CASTAGGADGELFF. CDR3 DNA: TGTGCCAGCACCGCCGGGGGGGCTGATGGGGAGCTGTTTTTT. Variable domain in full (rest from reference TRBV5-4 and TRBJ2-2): ETGVTQSPTHLIKTRGQQVTLRCSSQSGHNTVSWYQQALGQGPQFIFQYYREEENGRGNFPPRFSGLQFPNYSSELNVNALELDDSALYLCASTAGGADGELFFGEGSRLTVL.

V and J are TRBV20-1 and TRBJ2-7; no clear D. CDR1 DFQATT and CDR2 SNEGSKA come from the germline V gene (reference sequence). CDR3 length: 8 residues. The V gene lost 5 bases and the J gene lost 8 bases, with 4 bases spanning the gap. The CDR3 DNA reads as TGCAGTGCTGGCAAGCAGTACTTC. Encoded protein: CSAGKQYF.

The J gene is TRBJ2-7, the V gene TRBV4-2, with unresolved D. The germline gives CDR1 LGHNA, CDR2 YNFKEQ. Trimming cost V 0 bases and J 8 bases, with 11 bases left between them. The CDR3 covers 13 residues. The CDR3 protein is CASSQDRHSQQYF. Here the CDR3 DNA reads TGTGCCAGCAGCCAAGATCGACACTCCCAGCAGTACTTC.

The CDR3 DNA reads TGTGCCAGCAGTTCAATCCGGGACACCTACGAGCAGTACTTC. It translates to CASSSIRDTYEQYF. The chain has TRBV5-4 and TRBJ2-7; D perhaps matches TRBD1 (6 bases). Trimming took off 5 bases at V and 2 bases at J, with 14 bases between the two ends. Germline lookup yields CDR1 SGHNT and CDR2 YYREEE (reference sequence). This CDR3 has 14 residues.

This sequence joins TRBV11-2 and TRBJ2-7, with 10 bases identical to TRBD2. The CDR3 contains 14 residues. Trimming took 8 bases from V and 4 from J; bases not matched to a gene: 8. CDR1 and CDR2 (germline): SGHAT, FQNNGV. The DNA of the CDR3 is TGTGCCAGCGGATCAACTAGCGGGACTTACGAGCAGTACTTC. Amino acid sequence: CASGSTSGTYEQYF.

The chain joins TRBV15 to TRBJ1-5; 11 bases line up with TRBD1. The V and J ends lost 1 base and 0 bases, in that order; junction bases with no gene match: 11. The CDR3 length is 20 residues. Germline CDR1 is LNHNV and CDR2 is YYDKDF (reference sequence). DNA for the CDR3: TGTGCCACCAGCAGAGGATACTGGACAGGGGGCAATAGTAGCAATCAGCCCCAGCATTTT. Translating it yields CATSRGYWTGGNSSNQPQHF.

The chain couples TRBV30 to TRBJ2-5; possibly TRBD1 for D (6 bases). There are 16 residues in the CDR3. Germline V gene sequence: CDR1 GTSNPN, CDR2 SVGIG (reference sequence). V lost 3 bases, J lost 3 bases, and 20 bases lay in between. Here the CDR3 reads CAWRPFTARGEETQYF. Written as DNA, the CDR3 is TGTGCCTGGAGACCATTTACGGCCAGGGGAGAAGAGACCCAGTACTTC.